Below, 3 T cell receptor beta chains from the same sample are listed, as sequenced in a study of T cell changes during pregnancy in multiple sclerosis. Sequenced by immunoSEQ multiplex PCR; TCRdb stores in-frame clones only, minus some. The sample carries fewer than 85,000 clones, nearly 95% recorded once. The sequenced sample was peripheral blood, obtained in the second trimester of pregnancy. The receptors stem from a female donor with multiple sclerosis, enrolled in a pregnancy study.

The chain has TRBV25-1 and TRBJ2-1; 7 bases are a match to TRBD1. Germline assignment: CDR1 MGHDK and CDR2 SYGVNS. Trimming took 3 bases from V and 0 from J; bases not matched to a gene: 2. This CDR3 region has 15 residues. CDR3 residues: CASSDRDSSYNEQFF. In DNA form, the CDR3 reads TGTGCCAGCAGTGACCGGGACAGCTCCTACAATGAGCAGTTCTTC.

This chain links TRBV9 with TRBJ2-4, with TRBD1 identical over 10 bases. The germline V gene has CDR1 SGDLS and CDR2 YYNGEE. V dropped 4 bases and J dropped 3; count of bases not matched to a gene: 10. The CDR3 consists of 17 residues. The CDR3 sequence is CASSPRDRGRFKNIQYF. In nucleotides, the CDR3 is TGTGCCAGCAGCCCCCGGGACAGGGGCCGGTTCAAAAACATTCAGTACTTC.

The sample holds a few counts of this clone. In DNA, the CDR3 is TGTGCCAGCAGTCTTTACCGGGGGGGAGGCTACACCTTC. Encoded protein: CASSLYRGGGYTF. This chain joins TRBV27 and TRBJ1-2, with a possible D match to TRBD1 (5 bases). V was shortened by 5 bases and J by 8 bases, with 15 bases between the two germline ends. The CDR3 extends over 13 amino acids. Germline CDR1 and CDR2: MNHEY and SMNVEV (reference sequence).